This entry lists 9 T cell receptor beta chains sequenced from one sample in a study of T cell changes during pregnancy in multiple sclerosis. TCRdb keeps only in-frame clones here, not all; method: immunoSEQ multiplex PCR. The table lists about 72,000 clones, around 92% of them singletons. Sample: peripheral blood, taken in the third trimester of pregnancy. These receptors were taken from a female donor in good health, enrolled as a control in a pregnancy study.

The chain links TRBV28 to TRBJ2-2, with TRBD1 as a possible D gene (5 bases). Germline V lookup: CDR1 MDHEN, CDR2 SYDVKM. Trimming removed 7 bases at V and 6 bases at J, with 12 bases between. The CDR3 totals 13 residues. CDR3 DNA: TGTGCCAGCAAAACCGGACACCCCGGGGAGCTGTTTTTT. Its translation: CASKTGHPGELFF.

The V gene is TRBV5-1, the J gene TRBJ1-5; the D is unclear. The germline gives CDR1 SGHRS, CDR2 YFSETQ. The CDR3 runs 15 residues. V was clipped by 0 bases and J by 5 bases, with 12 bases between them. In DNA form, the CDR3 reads TGCGCCAGCAGCTTGGGTCCCGGGGTCTATCAGCCCCAGCATTTT. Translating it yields CASSLGPGVYQPQHF.

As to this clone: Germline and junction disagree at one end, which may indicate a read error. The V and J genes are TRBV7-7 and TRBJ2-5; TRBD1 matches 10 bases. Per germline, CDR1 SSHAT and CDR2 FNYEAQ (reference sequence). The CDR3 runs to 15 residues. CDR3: CASSPGTGVGETQYF. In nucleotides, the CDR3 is TGTGCTAGCAGCCCCGGGACAGGGGTTGGGGAGACCCAGTACTTC.

CDR3 region: CASSPPSPGGAQPQHF. The CDR3 DNA is TGTGCCAGCTCACCACCCTCCCCCGGGGGAGCTCAGCCCCAGCATTTT. The chain uses TRBV18 and TRBJ1-5; TRBD1 might be the D (5 bases). CDR1 and CDR2 (germline): KGHSH, LQKENI. The CDR3 totals 16 residues. Between the trimmed V and J ends, which lost 0 bases and 6 bases, there was a span of 15 bases.

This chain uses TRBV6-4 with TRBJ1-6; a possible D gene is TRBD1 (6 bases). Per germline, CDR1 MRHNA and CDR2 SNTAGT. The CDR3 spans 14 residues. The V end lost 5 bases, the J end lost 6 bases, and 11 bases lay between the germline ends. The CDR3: CASSIVDSNSPLHF. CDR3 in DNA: TGTGCCAGCAGTATAGTGGACAGTAATTCACCCCTCCACTTT.

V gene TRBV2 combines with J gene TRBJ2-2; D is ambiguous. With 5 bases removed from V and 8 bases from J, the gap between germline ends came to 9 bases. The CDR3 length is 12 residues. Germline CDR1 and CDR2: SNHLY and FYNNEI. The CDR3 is CASSRGAGELFF. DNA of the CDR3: TGTGCCAGCAGTCGAGGTGCAGGGGAGCTGTTTTTT.

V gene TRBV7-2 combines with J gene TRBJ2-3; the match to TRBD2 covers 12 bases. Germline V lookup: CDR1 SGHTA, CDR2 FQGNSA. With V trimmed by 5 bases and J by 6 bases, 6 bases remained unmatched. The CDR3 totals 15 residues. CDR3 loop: CASSPALAGGDTQYF. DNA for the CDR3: TGTGCCAGCAGCCCGGCGCTAGCGGGAGGGGATACGCAGTATTTT.

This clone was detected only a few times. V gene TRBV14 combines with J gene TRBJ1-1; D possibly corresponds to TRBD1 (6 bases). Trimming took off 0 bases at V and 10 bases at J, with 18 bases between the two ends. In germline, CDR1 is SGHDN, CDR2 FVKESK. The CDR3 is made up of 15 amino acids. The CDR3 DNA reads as TGTGCCAGCAGCCAAGATCTGGGGGGGTCCAGGGGAGCTTTCTTT. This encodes CASSQDLGGSRGAFF.

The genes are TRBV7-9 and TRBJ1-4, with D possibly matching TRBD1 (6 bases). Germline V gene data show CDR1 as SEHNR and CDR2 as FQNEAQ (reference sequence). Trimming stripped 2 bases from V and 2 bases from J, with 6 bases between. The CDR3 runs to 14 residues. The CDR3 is CASSLQGTNEKLFF. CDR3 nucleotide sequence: TGTGCCAGCAGCTTACAGGGGACTAATGAAAAACTGTTTTTT.